This T cell receptor beta chain originates from a study of T-cell reconstitution after alpha-beta-depleted transplantation in children. A TCRbeta library incorporating unique molecular identifiers was prepared. Each CDR3 protein is one row after TCRdb ran MiXCR on the PCR reads. The table lists 640,000 or so distinct CDR3 sequences, 16% of them singletons. The CDR3 has 13 residues. From germline, CDR1 is KGHDR and CDR2 SFDVKD. The V end lost 0 bases, the J end lost 7 bases, and 8 bases lay between the germline ends. This clonotype was detected a few times. The material sequenced was PBMCs from the stem cell graft donor, taken from the stem cell graft. This sequence joins TRBV24-1 and TRBJ1-2; no clear D. The origin of this receptor is a human donor who donated a stem cell graft to a child with acute myeloid leukemia. CDR3: CATSDLRESGYTF. In DNA, the CDR3 is TGTGCCACCAGTGATTTGAGGGAGAGTGGCTACACCTTC.